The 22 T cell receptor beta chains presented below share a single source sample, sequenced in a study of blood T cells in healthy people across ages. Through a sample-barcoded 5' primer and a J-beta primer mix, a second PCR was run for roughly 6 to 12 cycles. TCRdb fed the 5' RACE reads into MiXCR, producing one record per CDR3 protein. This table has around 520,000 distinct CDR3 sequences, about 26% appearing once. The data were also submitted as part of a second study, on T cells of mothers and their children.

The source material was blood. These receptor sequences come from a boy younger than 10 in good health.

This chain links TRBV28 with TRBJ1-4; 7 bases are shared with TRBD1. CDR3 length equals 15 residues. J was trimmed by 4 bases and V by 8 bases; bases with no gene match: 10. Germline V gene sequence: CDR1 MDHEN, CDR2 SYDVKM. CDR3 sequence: CASRVRDRSNEKLFF. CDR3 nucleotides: TGTGCCAGCCGCGTGAGGGACAGAAGTAATGAAAAACTGTTTTTT.

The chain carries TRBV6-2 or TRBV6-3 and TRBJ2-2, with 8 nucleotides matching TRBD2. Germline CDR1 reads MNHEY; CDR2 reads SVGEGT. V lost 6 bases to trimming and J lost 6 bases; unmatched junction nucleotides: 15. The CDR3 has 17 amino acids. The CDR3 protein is CASSFGRPAGEAGELFF. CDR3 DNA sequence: TGTGCCAGCAGCTTCGGACGGCCAGCGGGAGAAGCCGGGGAGCTGTTTTTT.

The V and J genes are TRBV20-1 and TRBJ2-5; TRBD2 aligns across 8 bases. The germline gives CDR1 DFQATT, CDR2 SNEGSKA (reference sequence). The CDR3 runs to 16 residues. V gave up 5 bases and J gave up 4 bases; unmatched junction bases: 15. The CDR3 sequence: CSAPPGSGATGETQYF. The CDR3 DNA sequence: TGCAGTGCTCCCCCTGGTAGCGGGGCCACGGGAGAGACCCAGTACTTC.

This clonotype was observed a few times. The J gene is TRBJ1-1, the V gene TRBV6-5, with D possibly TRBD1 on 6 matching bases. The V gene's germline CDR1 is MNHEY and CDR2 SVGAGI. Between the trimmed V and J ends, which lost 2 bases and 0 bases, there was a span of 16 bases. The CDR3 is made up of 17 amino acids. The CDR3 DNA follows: TGTGCCAGCAGTTACGCCTGGGCAGGGGCCATGAACACTGAAGCTTTCTTT. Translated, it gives CASSYAWAGAMNTEAFF.

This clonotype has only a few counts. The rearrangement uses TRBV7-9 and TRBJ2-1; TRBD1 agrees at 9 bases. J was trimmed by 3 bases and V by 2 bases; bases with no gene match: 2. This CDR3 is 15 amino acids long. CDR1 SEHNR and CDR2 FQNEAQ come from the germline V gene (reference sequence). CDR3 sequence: CASSLRDRDYNEQFF. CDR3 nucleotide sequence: TGTGCCAGCAGCTTAAGGGACAGGGACTACAATGAGCAGTTCTTC.

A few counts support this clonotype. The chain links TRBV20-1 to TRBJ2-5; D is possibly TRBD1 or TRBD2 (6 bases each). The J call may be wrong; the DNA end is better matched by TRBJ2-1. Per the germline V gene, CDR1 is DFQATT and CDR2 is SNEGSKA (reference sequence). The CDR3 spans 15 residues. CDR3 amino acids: CSASRGGTDYNEQFF. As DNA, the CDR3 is TGCAGTGCTAGTCGAGGGGGGACGGATTACAATGAGCAGTTCTTC.

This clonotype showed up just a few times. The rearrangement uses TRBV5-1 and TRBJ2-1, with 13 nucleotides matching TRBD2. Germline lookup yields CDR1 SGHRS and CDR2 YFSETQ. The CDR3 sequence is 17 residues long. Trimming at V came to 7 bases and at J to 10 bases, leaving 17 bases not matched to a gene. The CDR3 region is CASESTTGTSGIREQFF. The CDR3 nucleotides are TGCGCCAGCGAATCCACTACTGGGACTAGCGGGATTCGGGAGCAGTTCTTC.

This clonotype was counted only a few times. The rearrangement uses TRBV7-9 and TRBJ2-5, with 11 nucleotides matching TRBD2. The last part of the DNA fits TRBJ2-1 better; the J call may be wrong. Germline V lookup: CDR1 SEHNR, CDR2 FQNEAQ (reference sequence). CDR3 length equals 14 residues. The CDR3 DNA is TGTGCCAGCAGCACTAGCGGGAGTTGGAATGAGCAGTTCTTC. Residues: CASSTSGSWNEQFF.

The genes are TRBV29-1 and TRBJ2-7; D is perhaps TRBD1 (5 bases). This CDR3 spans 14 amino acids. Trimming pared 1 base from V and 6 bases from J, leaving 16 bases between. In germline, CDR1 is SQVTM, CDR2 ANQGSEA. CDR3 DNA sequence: TGCAGCGTTGAAGTCCCAGGGTTGGTAAGCGAGCAGTACTTC. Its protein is CSVEVPGLVSEQYF.

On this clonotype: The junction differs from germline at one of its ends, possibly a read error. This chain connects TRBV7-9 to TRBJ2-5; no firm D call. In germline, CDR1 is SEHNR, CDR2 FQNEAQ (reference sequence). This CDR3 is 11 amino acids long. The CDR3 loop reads CASSGRTLEFF. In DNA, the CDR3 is TGTGCCAGCAGCGGGCGGACCCTCGAGTTCTTC.

The CDR3 sequence is CATSNTGREQYF. The CDR3 nucleotides read TGTGCCACCAGCAATACAGGACGCGAGCAGTACTTC. The genes are TRBV15 and TRBJ2-7; tentative D call: TRBD1 (5 bases). V was clipped by 4 bases and J by 6 bases, with 10 bases between them. Germline V lookup: CDR1 LNHNV, CDR2 YYDKDF (reference sequence). This CDR3 is built from 12 residues. Looking up the rest from reference TRBV15 and TRBJ2-7 gives the full variable domain: DAMVIQNPRYQVTQFGKPVTLSCSQTLNHNVMYWYQQKSSQAPKLLFHYYDKDFNNEADTPDNFQSRRPNTSFCFLDIRSPGLGDTAMYLCATSNTGREQYFGPGTRLTVT.

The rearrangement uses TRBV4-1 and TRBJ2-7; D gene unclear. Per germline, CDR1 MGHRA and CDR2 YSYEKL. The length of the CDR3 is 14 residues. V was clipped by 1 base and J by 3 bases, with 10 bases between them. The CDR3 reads CASSQGVPDYEQYF. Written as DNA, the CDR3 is TGCGCCAGCAGCCAAGGAGTCCCCGACTACGAGCAGTACTTC.

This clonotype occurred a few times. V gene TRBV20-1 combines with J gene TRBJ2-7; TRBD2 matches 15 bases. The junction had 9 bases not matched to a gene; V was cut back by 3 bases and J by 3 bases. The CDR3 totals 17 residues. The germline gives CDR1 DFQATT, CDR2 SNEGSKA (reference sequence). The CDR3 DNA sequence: TGCAGTGCTAGCGGACTAGCGGGAGGGGATACATACTACGAGCAGTACTTC. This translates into CSASGLAGGDTYYEQYF.

CDR3 amino acids: CASSLEVAGAYNEQFF. DNA of the CDR3: TGCGCCAGCAGCTTGGAGGTAGCTGGGGCCTACAATGAGCAGTTCTTC. The genes are TRBV5-1 and TRBJ2-5; D remains ambiguous. The J call is in doubt because the DNA end fits TRBJ2-1 better. CDR3 length: 16 amino acids. Germline V gene data show CDR1 as SGHRS and CDR2 as YFSETQ.

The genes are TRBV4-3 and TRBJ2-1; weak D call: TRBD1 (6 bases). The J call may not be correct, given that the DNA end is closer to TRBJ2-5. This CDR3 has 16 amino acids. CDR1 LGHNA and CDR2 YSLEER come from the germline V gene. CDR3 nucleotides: TGCGCCAGCAGCCTATACGTACAGGGCGATCAAGAGACCCAGTACTTC. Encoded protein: CASSLYVQGDQETQYF.

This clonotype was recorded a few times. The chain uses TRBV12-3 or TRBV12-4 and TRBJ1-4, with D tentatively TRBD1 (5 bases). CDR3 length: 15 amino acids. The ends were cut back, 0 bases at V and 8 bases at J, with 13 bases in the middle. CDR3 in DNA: TGTGCCAGCAGTTTAGCAGGGACCTTTAAGGAAAAACTGTTTTTT. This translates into CASSLAGTFKEKLFF.

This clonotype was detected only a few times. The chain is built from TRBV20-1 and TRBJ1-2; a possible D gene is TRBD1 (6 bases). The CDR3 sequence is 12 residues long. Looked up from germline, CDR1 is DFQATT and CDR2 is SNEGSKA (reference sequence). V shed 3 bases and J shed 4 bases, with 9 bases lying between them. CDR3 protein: CSARGTSYGYTF. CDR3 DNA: TGCAGTGCTAGGGGGACAAGCTATGGCTACACCTTC.

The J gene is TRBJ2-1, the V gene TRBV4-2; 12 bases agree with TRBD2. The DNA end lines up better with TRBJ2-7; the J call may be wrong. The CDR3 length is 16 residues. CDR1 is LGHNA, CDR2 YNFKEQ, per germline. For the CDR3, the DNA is TGTGCCAGCAGCCAAGAGAGGGCTAGCGGGGGGGACGAGCAGTACTTC. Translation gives CASSQERASGGDEQYF.

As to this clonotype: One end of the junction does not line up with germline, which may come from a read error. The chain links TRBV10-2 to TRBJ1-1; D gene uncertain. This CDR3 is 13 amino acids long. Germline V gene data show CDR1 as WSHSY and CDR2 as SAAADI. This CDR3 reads CASSPAANTEAFF. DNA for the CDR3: TGTGCCAGCAGCCCCGCAGCTAACACTGAAGCTTTCTTT.

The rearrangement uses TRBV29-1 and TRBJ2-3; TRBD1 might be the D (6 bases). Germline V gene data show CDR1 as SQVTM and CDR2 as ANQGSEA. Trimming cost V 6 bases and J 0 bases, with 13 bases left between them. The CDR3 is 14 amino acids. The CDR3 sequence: CSVRQVESTDTQYF. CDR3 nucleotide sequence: TGCAGCGTGCGACAGGTCGAAAGCACAGATACGCAGTATTTT.

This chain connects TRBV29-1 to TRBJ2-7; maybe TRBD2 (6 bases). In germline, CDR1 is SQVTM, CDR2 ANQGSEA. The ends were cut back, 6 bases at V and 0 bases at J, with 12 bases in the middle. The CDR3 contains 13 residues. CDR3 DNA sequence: TGCAGCGTCGGACCGGGGGACTCCTACGAGCAGTACTTC. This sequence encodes CSVGPGDSYEQYF.

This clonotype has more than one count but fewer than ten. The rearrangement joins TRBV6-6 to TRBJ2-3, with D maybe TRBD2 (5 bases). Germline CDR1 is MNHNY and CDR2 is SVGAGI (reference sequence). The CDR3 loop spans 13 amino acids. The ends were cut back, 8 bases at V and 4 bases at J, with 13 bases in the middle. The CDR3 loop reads CASGRGSADTQYF. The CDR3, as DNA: TGTGCCAGCGGGCGAGGGTCGGCAGATACGCAGTATTTT.